The 31 T cell receptor beta chains in this list originate from one sample, sequenced in a study of CD8+CD57+ T cells in acquired aplastic anemia. TCR beta VDJ and CDR3 profiles were obtained from a genomic DNA template. MiXCR was run by TCRdb on the reads, yielding one entry per CDR3 protein. The table shows about 200,000 distinct CDR3 sequences, with 34% occurring only once. Source material: sorted CD4+, CD8+, or CD8+CD57+ T cells (not recorded which) from PBMCs. The source is a human donor in good health, serving as a control.

This clonotype was seen repeatedly, ten times or more. The chain has TRBV5-1 and TRBJ2-7, with 12 positions matching TRBD2. Trimming cost V 0 bases and J 3 bases; bases outside gene matches: 7. The length of the CDR3 is 17 residues. CDR1 is SGHRS, CDR2 YFSETQ, per germline. CDR3 loop: CASSLGLLAGGDYEQYF. DNA of the CDR3: TGCGCCAGCAGCTTGGGACTACTAGCGGGGGGTGACTACGAGCAGTACTTC. The full variable domain, in which reference TRBV5-1 and TRBJ2-7 provide the parts outside the CDR3, is KAGVTQTPRYLIKTRGQQVTLSCSPISGHRSVSWYQQTPGQGLQFLFEYFSETQRNKGNFPGRFSGRQFSNSRSEMNVSTLELGDSALYLCASSLGLLAGGDYEQYFGPGTRLTVT.

The genes are TRBV7-3 and TRBJ2-3; no definite D call. CDR1 and CDR2 from the germline V gene are SGHTA and FQGTGA. The CDR3 has 13 residues. Trimming left V 5 bases short and J 3 bases short, with 9 bases between. CDR3 residues: CASSPSPTDTQYF. As DNA, the CDR3 is TGTGCCAGCAGCCCTAGTCCGACAGATACGCAGTATTTT. Combining the CDR3 with reference TRBV7-3 and TRBJ2-3 gives the whole variable domain GAGVSQTPSNKVTEKGKYVELRCDPISGHTALYWYRQSLGQGPEFLIYFQGTGAADDSGLPNDRFFAVRPEGSVSTLKIQRTERGDSAVYLCASSPSPTDTQYFGPGTRLTVL.

V is TRBV25-1 and J is TRBJ2-7; TRBD1 or TRBD2 may be the D gene (6 bases each). Germline CDR1 MGHDK, CDR2 SYGVNS. The CDR3 contains 14 residues. V was cut by 4 bases and J by 5 bases, with 15 bases left in between. The CDR3 sequence is CASSAGLGGNEQYF. CDR3 sequence (DNA): TGTGCCAGCAGTGCCGGGTTAGGGGGGAACGAGCAGTACTTC.

In its sample, this clonotype was seen many times. This sequence joins TRBV2 and TRBJ1-1; D is uncertain. The CDR3 runs 13 residues. CDR1 is SNHLY and CDR2 is FYNNEI in the germline V gene. V was pared by 5 bases and J by 5 bases, with 12 bases between. For the CDR3, the DNA is TGTGCCAGCAGTAATGACGGTGGGACTGAAGCTTTCTTT. Its protein is CASSNDGGTEAFF.

This clonotype was picked up one time. The chain uses TRBV4-2 and TRBJ1-2; D is possibly TRBD1 (5 bases). Trimming removed 4 bases at V and 4 bases at J, with 22 bases between. The CDR3 has 17 residues. Germline V CDR1 and CDR2: LGHNA, YNFKEQ. CDR3 amino acids: CASSPDALTGTSYGYTF. CDR3 DNA sequence: TGTGCCAGCAGCCCGGACGCCCTGACTGGGACTAGCTATGGCTACACCTTC.

This clonotype was detected many times. This sequence joins TRBV19 and TRBJ1-5; 7 nucleotides align to TRBD1. The CDR3 covers 18 residues. The germline gives CDR1 LNHDA, CDR2 SQIVND (reference sequence). V dropped 5 bases and J dropped 1; count of bases not matched to a gene: 14. CDR3 sequence: CASSSQRGRASSNQPQHF. As DNA, the CDR3 is TGTGCCAGTAGTTCGCAGAGGGGGCGAGCCTCGAGCAATCAGCCCCAGCATTTT.

The chain recombines TRBV27 with TRBJ1-5; 7 nucleotides match TRBD1. The ends lost 5 bases at V and 6 bases at J; junction bases unmatched: 10. CDR1 is MNHEY, CDR2 SMNVEV, per germline (reference sequence). The CDR3 is 15 residues long. The DNA for the CDR3 is TGTGCCAGCAGTCCCTTGACAGGGAGTGTTCAGCCCCAGCATTTT. This translates into CASSPLTGSVQPQHF.

This clonotype occurred many times. The chain uses TRBV20-1 and TRBJ1-6; 7 nucleotides match TRBD1. The germline gives CDR1 DFQATT, CDR2 SNEGSKA (reference sequence). The length of the CDR3 is 15 residues. Losses at the gene ends were 6 bases for V and 7 bases for J; bases not matched to a gene: 12. CDR3 sequence (DNA): TGCAGTGCCCGCCGGGGACAGTTGGAAAATTCACCCCTCCACTTT. This codes for CSARRGQLENSPLHF.

The rearrangement joins TRBV30 to TRBJ2-7; unclear D gene. V gave up 0 bases and J gave up 2 bases, with 11 bases separating them. Germline V gene lookup returns CDR1 GTSNPN and CDR2 SVGIG (reference sequence). The CDR3 is 14 residues long. The CDR3 DNA reads as TGTGCCTGGAGTGTACATTCAATCACCTACGAGCAGTACTTC. This translates into CAWSVHSITYEQYF.

This clonotype was counted at least ten times. This chain uses TRBV5-8 with TRBJ1-2; D remains ambiguous. Per the germline V gene, CDR1 is SGHTS and CDR2 is YDEGEE. This CDR3 has 13 residues. The V end was cut by 0 bases, the J end by 4 bases, with 7 bases between. The CDR3 spells CASSLEDLYGYTF. In DNA form, the CDR3 reads TGTGCCAGCAGCTTGGAAGACCTCTATGGCTACACCTTC.

At least ten counts were recorded for this clonotype. The genes are TRBV3-1 and TRBJ2-7; weak D call: TRBD2 (5 bases). The CDR3 sequence is 12 residues long. Germline CDR1 reads LGHDT; CDR2 reads YNNKEL (reference sequence). V lost 4 bases and J lost 6, with 10 bases in between. CDR3 DNA sequence: TGTGCCAGCAGCCCGCGAAGCGGCGAGCAGTACTTC. Translating gives CASSPRSGEQYF.

This clonotype has a count of ten or more. The chain uses TRBV7-9 and TRBJ2-2; 11 bases are shared with TRBD2. The germline V gene has CDR1 SEHNR and CDR2 FQNEAQ (reference sequence). The CDR3 consists of 16 residues. J lost 5 bases, V lost 4 bases, and 6 bases had no gene match. CDR3: CASSWLLAGVTGELFF. In nucleotides, the CDR3 is TGTGCCAGCAGCTGGCTACTAGCGGGGGTGACCGGGGAGCTGTTTTTT.

In its sample, this clonotype was seen many times. V and J are TRBV7-2 and TRBJ2-5; D perhaps matches TRBD1 (6 bases). CDR1 is SGHTA, CDR2 FQGNSA, per germline. V was clipped by 1 base and J by 5 bases, with 11 bases between them. CDR3 length equals 14 residues. Written as DNA, the CDR3 is TGTGCCAGCAGCTTAGTAGGGGGATGGGAGACCCAGTACTTC. It specifies CASSLVGGWETQYF.

This rearrangement joins TRBV5-1 to TRBJ2-1, with 8 bases identical to TRBD2. The CDR3 is made up of 15 amino acids. The V gene end was trimmed by 0 bases and the J gene end by 10 bases; junction bases not matched to a gene: 9. Germline V gene lookup returns CDR1 SGHRS and CDR2 YFSETQ. The CDR3 here is CASSLEVAGMGEQFF. As DNA, the CDR3 is TGCGCCAGCAGCTTGGAGGTAGCGGGGATGGGGGAGCAGTTCTTC.

To note about this clonotype: The CDR3 does not close with the conserved phenylalanine or tryptophan, likely indicating a read error. J is TRBJ2-7 and V is TRBV4-3; 7 nucleotides align to TRBD1. Germline CDR1 LGHNA, CDR2 YSLEER. Germline trimming cut 2 bases from V and 1 base from J; bases unmatched to any gene: 14. The length of the CDR3 is 18 residues. CDR3 sequence: CASSQIVPRDSISYEQYL. The CDR3 DNA sequence: TGCGCCAGCAGCCAAATCGTCCCCCGGGACAGTATTTCCTACGAGCAGTACCTC.

This clonotype was observed a handful of times. The chain carries TRBV5-8 and TRBJ1-3, with D possibly matching TRBD1 (5 bases). Trimming cost V 10 bases and J 0 bases, with 14 bases left between them. The CDR3 contains 14 residues. Germline V gene lookup returns CDR1 SGHTS and CDR2 YDEGEE. This CDR3 reads CASAGRFSGNTIYF. As DNA, the CDR3 is TGTGCCTCGGCGGGACGCTTCTCTGGAAACACCATATATTTT. Drawing the rest from reference TRBV5-8 and TRBJ1-3, the complete variable domain is EAGVTQSPTHLIKTRGQQATLRCSPISGHTSVYWYQQALGLGLQFLLWYDEGEERNRGNFPPRFSGRQFPNYSSELNVNALELEDSALYLCASAGRFSGNTIYFGEGSWLTVV.

This clonotype was detected ten times or more. The rearrangement uses TRBV20-1 and TRBJ1-1; weak D call: TRBD1 (6 bases). Per germline, CDR1 DFQATT and CDR2 SNEGSKA (reference sequence). This CDR3 is 13 amino acids long. V was cut by 2 bases and J by 1 base, with 8 bases left in between. CDR3 bases: TGCAGTGCTAGAAAACAGGGGAACACTGAAGCTTTCTTT. It codes for CSARKQGNTEAFF.

This clonotype was picked up a small number of times. This clone may be a read error of a much larger clone one base away. This chain links TRBV11-1 with TRBJ1-5; tentatively, D is TRBD1 (5 bases). The CDR3 totals 17 residues. Germline V lookup: CDR1 SGHAT, CDR2 FQDESV (reference sequence). In DNA, the CDR3 is TGTGCCGGCAGCTTAGGCGACGGGCAGGGCTTCGATCAGCCCCAGCATTTT. It encodes CAGSLGDGQGFDQPQHF. Based on the CDR3 plus reference TRBV11-1 and TRBJ1-5, the full variable domain is EAEVAQSPRYKITEKSQAVAFWCDPISGHATLYWYRQILGQGPELLVQFQDESVVDDSQLPKDRFSAERLKGVDSTLKIQPAELGDSAMYLCAGSLGDGQGFDQPQHFGDGTRLSIL.

In this sample, this clonotype turned up a few times. CDR3 bases: TGTGCTAGTGGTTTTTTAGCGGGAGGGTATGAGCAGTACTTC. As protein: CASGFLAGGYEQYF. V is TRBV12-5 and J is TRBJ2-7; 11 positions agree with TRBD2. Germline values: CDR1 LGHNT, CDR2 FRNRAP. The CDR3 has 14 amino acids. The trim removed 3 bases at V and 7 bases at J, leaving 5 bases unmatched. The full variable domain, completed using reference TRBV12-5 and TRBJ2-7, is DARVTQTPRHKVTEMGQEVTMRCQPILGHNTVFWYRQTMMQGLELLAYFRNRAPLDDSGMPKDRFSAEMPDATLATLKIQPSEPRDSAVYFCASGFLAGGYEQYFGPGTRLTVT.

The CDR3 region is CSVGGGSQETQYF. The CDR3 DNA follows: TGCAGCGTTGGGGGGGGCAGTCAAGAGACCCAGTACTTC. This rearrangement joins TRBV29-1 to TRBJ2-5; the D gene is possibly TRBD2 (7 bases). CDR1 SQVTM and CDR2 ANQGSEA come from the germline V gene. This CDR3 contains 13 residues. Trimming left V 4 bases short and J 2 bases short, with 11 bases between.

V usage is TRBV24-1 and J usage is TRBJ2-3; D is unclear. From germline, CDR1 is KGHDR and CDR2 SFDVKD. The CDR3 runs to 16 residues. The ends were cut back, 0 bases at V and 0 bases at J, with 9 bases in the middle. CDR3 amino acids: CATSDLPAASTDTQYF. The CDR3 DNA reads TGTGCCACCAGTGATTTGCCCGCGGCAAGCACAGATACGCAGTATTTT.

About this clonotype: A much larger clone differs by one base, so this may be a read error. The gene calls are TRBV12-3 or TRBV12-4 and TRBJ2-1, with 10 positions matching TRBD2. The length of the CDR3 is 15 residues. Unmatched junction bases numbered 9, after V lost 7 bases and J lost 6 bases. CDR3 sequence reads: CASTRASGSGNEQFF. The CDR3 DNA reads as TGTGCCAGCACTCGCGCTAGCGGGAGCGGCAATGAGCAGTTCTTC.

This clonotype was seen repeatedly, ten times or more. The chain is built from TRBV6-1 and TRBJ2-1; D gene uncertain. V dropped 4 bases and J dropped 15 bases, with 19 bases sitting between them. The CDR3 extends over 13 amino acids. Germline values: CDR1 MNHNS, CDR2 SASEGT. The CDR3 DNA sequence: TGTGCCAGCAGTGTTTCCCGGTTTGCCGCTTTGTTCTTC. Translation: CASSVSRFAALFF.

In its sample, this clonotype was seen many times. The chain is built from TRBV20-1 and TRBJ2-5; 8 nucleotides line up with TRBD1. CDR1 and CDR2 (germline): DFQATT, SNEGSKA (reference sequence). There are 17 residues in the CDR3. V was pared by 3 bases and J by 3 bases, with 15 bases of the junction left unmatched. Here the CDR3 reads CSASGTGMPYLEETQYF. CDR3 in DNA: TGCAGTGCTAGTGGGACAGGTATGCCCTACTTAGAAGAGACCCAGTACTTC.

This chain joins TRBV7-8 and TRBJ2-7; 13 bases align to TRBD2. The V gene's germline CDR1 is SGHVS and CDR2 FQNEAQ. This CDR3 contains 16 residues. V was clipped by 4 bases and J by 1 base; unmatched bases: 4. The CDR3 reads CASSSGLAGVSYEQYF. CDR3 coding DNA: TGTGCCAGCAGCTCCGGACTAGCGGGGGTTTCCTACGAGCAGTACTTC.

This chain joins TRBV7-2 and TRBJ2-5; unclear D gene. Trimming cost V 3 bases and J 5 bases, with 13 bases left between them. The CDR3 sequence is 14 residues long. The germline V gene encodes CDR1 SGHTA and CDR2 FQGNSA. The CDR3: CASSFDRQAETQYF. The CDR3 nucleotides read TGTGCCAGCAGCTTTGATCGGCAGGCGGAGACCCAGTACTTC. Full variable domain (rest looked up from reference TRBV7-2 and TRBJ2-5): GAGVSQSPSNKVTEKGKDVELRCDPISGHTALYWYRQSLGQGLEFLIYFQGNSAPDKSGLPSDRFSAERTGGSVSTLTIQRTQQEDSAVYLCASSFDRQAETQYFGPGTRLLVL.

The V call is TRBV12-3 or TRBV12-4, the J call TRBJ1-2, with a weak D call TRBD1 (6 bases). This CDR3 has 16 amino acids. Trimming removed 3 bases from V and 7 bases from J, with 21 bases in between. The DNA of the CDR3 is TGTGCCAGCAGTTTGGGCCCATACAGGGAGCTAGGTGGCTACACCTTC. Amino acids: CASSLGPYRELGGYTF.

As to this clonotype: Just one base apart from a much larger clone, this may be a read error. The gene calls are TRBV20-1 and TRBJ1-4; TRBD1 is a possible D gene (5 bases). Germline CDR1 is DFQATT and CDR2 is SNEGSKA (reference sequence). There are 10 residues in the CDR3. The CDR3 spells CSASREKLLF. The DNA for the CDR3 is TGCAGTGCTAGCAGGGAAAAACTGCTTTTT.

Worth noting for this clonotype: At one end, the junction sequence differs from germline, possibly due to a read error. The chain joins TRBV20-1 to TRBJ1-2; D is ambiguous. The CDR3 consists of 12 residues. Germline loops: CDR1 DFQATT, CDR2 SNEGSKA (reference sequence). CDR3 in DNA: TGCAGTGCTAGGGGCACAAACTATAGCTACACCTTC. It codes for CSARGTNYSYTF.

CDR3 sequence: CSASKSGQGAYEQYF. The CDR3 DNA follows: TGCAGTGCTAGTAAATCGGGACAGGGTGCCTACGAGCAGTACTTC. The chain carries TRBV20-1 and TRBJ2-7; 9 bases align to TRBD1. The CDR3 has 15 residues. The junction had 8 bases not matched to a gene; V was cut back by 3 bases and J by 2 bases. Germline V gene sequence: CDR1 DFQATT, CDR2 SNEGSKA (reference sequence).

The rearrangement joins TRBV5-1 to TRBJ2-3; possible D gene TRBD2, 6 bases. The CDR3 length is 14 residues. CDR1 is SGHRS and CDR2 is YFSETQ in the germline V gene. V lost 3 bases, J lost 6 bases, and 14 bases lay in between. The CDR3 sequence: CASSSLEGRDTQYF. The CDR3 coding sequence is TGCGCCAGCAGCTCACTCGAGGGGAGGGATACGCAGTATTTT. Supplemented by reference TRBV5-1 and TRBJ2-3, the full variable domain reads KAGVTQTPRYLIKTRGQQVTLSCSPISGHRSVSWYQQTPGQGLQFLFEYFSETQRNKGNFPGRFSGRQFSNSRSEMNVSTLELGDSALYLCASSSLEGRDTQYFGPGTRLTVL.